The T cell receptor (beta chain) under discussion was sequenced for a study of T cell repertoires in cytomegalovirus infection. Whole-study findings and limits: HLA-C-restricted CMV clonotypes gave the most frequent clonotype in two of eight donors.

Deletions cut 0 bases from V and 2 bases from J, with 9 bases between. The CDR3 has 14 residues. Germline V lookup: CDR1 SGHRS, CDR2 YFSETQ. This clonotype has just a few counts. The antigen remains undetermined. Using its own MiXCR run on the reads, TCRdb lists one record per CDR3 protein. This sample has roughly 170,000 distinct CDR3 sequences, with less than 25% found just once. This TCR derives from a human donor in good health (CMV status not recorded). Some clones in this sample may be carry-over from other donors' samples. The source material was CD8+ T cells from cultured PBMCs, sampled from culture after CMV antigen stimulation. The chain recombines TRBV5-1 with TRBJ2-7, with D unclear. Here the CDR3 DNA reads TGCGCCAGCAGCTTGGCTACGGGCCCCTACGAGCAGTACTTC. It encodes CASSLATGPYEQYF.